Listed below are T cell receptor beta chains from one sample, sequenced in a study of neurological immune-mediated disorders. TCRdb reprocessed the 5' RACE reads with MiXCR, giving one entry per CDR3 protein. This sample has some 22,000 distinct CDR3 sequences; around 16% occur once, and the top ten carry 6% to 8%. The sample consisted of CD8+ T cells from blood. The receptors come from a woman under 30 with multiple sclerosis. The CDR3 runs from the conserved cysteine through the conserved F or W. The D gene is left open where the match is weak. Clone size is given for some rows only: seen once, a few or many times, or a class if the clone is expanded.

15 | TRBJ2-5 | TRBD1 | medium-sized | TRBV11-2 | CASSLFTGGQETQYF | TGTGCCAGCAGCTTATTTACAGGGGGTCAAGAGACCCAGTACTTC
14 | TRBJ1-6 | NA | many | TRBV27 | CASSSGIANSPLHF | TGTGCCAGCAGTTCTGGGATAGCGAATTCACCCCTCCACTTT
13 | TRBJ1-5 | NA | many | TRBV19 | CASSIFWGQPQHF | TGTGCCAGTAGTATCTTTTGGGGTCAGCCCCAGCATTTT
13 | TRBJ1-2 | NA | many | TRBV7-8 | CASSPSPRGGYTF | TGTGCCAGCAGCCCATCCCCCCGAGGTGGCTACACCTTC
16 | TRBJ1-1 | TRBD1 | many | TRBV27 | CASSPTYRGVNTEAFF | TGTGCCAGCAGTCCGACCTACAGGGGGGTGAACACTGAAGCTTTCTTT
13 | TRBJ2-2 | NA | many | TRBV10-1 | CASSDQNTGELFF | TGCGCCAGCAGTGACCAGAACACCGGGGAGCTGTTTTTT
13 | TRBJ1-2 | NA | NA | TRBV18 | CASSPTGQNGYTF | TGTGCCAGCTCACCAACAGGACAGAATGGCTACACCTTC
13 | TRBJ2-2 | NA | many | TRBV7-7 | CASSLVDPGELFF | TGTGCTAGCAGCTTAGTCGACCCAGGGGAGCTGTTTTTT
13 | TRBJ1-1 | NA | many | TRBV12-3/TRBV12-4 | CASSPTSNTEAFF | TGTGCCAGCAGTCCGACAAGTAACACTGAAGCTTTCTTT
17 | TRBJ2-1 | TRBD2 | NA | TRBV6-6 | CASSYRPTAGGHNEQFF | TGTGCCAGCAGTTACCGCCCCACAGCGGGAGGGCATAATGAGCAGTTCTTC
14 | TRBJ2-3 | NA | many | TRBV6-2/TRBV6-3 | CASSYYPGADTQYF | TGTGCCAGCAGTTACTACCCGGGTGCGGATACGCAGTATTTT
13 | TRBJ2-7 | NA | medium-sized | TRBV28 | CASRDSLSYEQYF | TGTGCCAGCAGGGACAGCTTATCCTACGAGCAGTACTTC
15 | TRBJ2-1 | TRBD2 | many | TRBV12-3/TRBV12-4 | CASSLGGGPGNEQFF | TGTGCCAGCAGTTTAGGGGGAGGGCCGGGAAATGAGCAGTTCTTC
14 | TRBJ2-1 | NA | many | TRBV29-1 | CSVESSPSYNEQFF | TGCAGCGTTGAGAGTAGCCCTTCCTACAATGAGCAGTTCTTC
15 | TRBJ2-1 | TRBD2 | many | TRBV20-1 | CSAATSGGPYNEQFF | TGCAGTGCCGCGACTAGCGGGGGGCCATACAATGAGCAGTTCTTC
14 | TRBJ2-3 | TRBD1 | many | TRBV6-5 | CASSFGTGTDTQYF | TGTGCCAGCAGCTTCGGGACAGGCACAGATACGCAGTATTTT
13 | TRBJ1-1 | TRBD1 | NA | TRBV5-1 | CASRQGQGTEAFF | TGCGCCAGCAGACAGGGACAGGGCACTGAAGCTTTCTTT
18 | TRBJ1-2 | TRBD1 | medium-sized | TRBV29-1 | CSVEDLGTGNIANYGYTF | TGCAGCGTTGAAGATCTCGGGACAGGGAACATAGCTAACTATGGCTACACCTTC
18 | TRBJ2-7 | TRBD1 | many | TRBV7-9 | CASSLPLSRDSSPIEQYF | TGTGCCAGCAGCTTACCACTTTCCCGGGACAGCAGTCCTATCGAGCAGTACTTC
18 | TRBJ2-7 | TRBD2 | few | TRBV20-1 | CSARATSGGSVPSYEQYF | TGCAGTGCTAGAGCGACTAGCGGGGGGTCAGTACCCTCCTACGAGCAGTACTTC
17 | TRBJ2-1 | TRBD2 | many | TRBV20-1 | CSARKGTSASSYNEQFF | TGCAGTGCTAGGAAGGGGACTAGCGCGAGCTCCTACAATGAGCAGTTCTTC
15 | TRBJ2-3 | TRBD1 | many | TRBV6-4 | CASSDSTGAVDTQYF | TGTGCCAGCAGTGACTCGACAGGGGCTGTAGATACGCAGTATTTT
12 | TRBJ2-1 | NA | many | TRBV20-1 | CSAGKFNNEQFF | TGCAGTGCTGGTAAATTTAACAATGAGCAGTTCTTC
15 | TRBJ2-2 | NA | many | TRBV20-1 | CSATSGVLFMGELFF | TGCAGTGCTACATCAGGGGTCCTCTTTATGGGGGAGCTGTTTTTT
16 | TRBJ2-3 | TRBD2 | many | TRBV7-9 | CASSSTSLAVTDTQYF | TGTGCCAGCAGCTCCACCTCACTAGCGGTCACAGATACGCAGTATTTT
16 | TRBJ2-7 | TRBD2 | many | TRBV7-9 | CASSSTTTGGPYEQYF | TGTGCCAGCAGCTCAACGACAACGGGGGGGCCGTACGAGCAGTACTTC
16 | TRBJ2-1 | NA | many | TRBV5-1 | CASSLAEVNPGDEQFF | TGCGCCAGCAGCTTGGCCGAGGTGAACCCCGGCGATGAGCAGTTCTTC
16 | TRBJ2-7 | NA | NA | TRBV7-2 | CASSHRRGQNSYEQYF | TGTGCCAGCAGCCACAGAAGGGGCCAAAACTCCTACGAGCAGTACTTC
14 | TRBJ1-5 | NA | medium-sized | TRBV9 | CASSVAGTNQPQHF | TGTGCCAGCAGCGTAGCAGGTACTAATCAGCCCCAGCATTTT
16 | TRBJ2-3 | TRBD2 | many | TRBV7-9 | CASSVGTSGRTDTQYF | TGTGCCAGCAGCGTGGGGACTAGCGGACGCACAGATACGCAGTATTTT
13 | TRBJ1-2 | NA | many | TRBV7-2 | CATIFQGTYGYTF | TGTGCCACTATATTTCAGGGAACCTATGGCTACACCTTC
13 | TRBJ1-2 | NA | many | TRBV29-1 | CSVEGGEAYGYTF | TGCAGCGTTGAGGGGGGCGAGGCCTATGGCTACACCTTC
13 | TRBJ2-3 | NA | many | TRBV9 | CASSVVSGDTQYF | TGTGCCAGCAGCGTAGTATCTGGAGATACGCAGTATTTT
13 | TRBJ2-2 | NA | many | TRBV10-3 | CAAWRGNTGELFF | TGTGCCGCCTGGCGGGGGAACACCGGGGAGCTGTTTTTT
13 | TRBJ2-3 | NA | many | TRBV5-1 | CASSLFSLDTQYF | TGCGCCAGCAGCTTGTTCAGCCTAGATACGCAGTATTTT
17 | TRBJ2-1 | NA | many | TRBV9 | CASSVGGGASSYNEQFF | TGTGCCAGCAGCGTAGGGGGGGGGGCGAGTTCATACAATGAGCAGTTCTTC
16 | TRBJ2-5 | TRBD2 | many | TRBV27 | CASSFLAGGYQETQYF | TGTGCCAGCAGTTTCCTAGCGGGGGGGTACCAAGAGACCCAGTACTTC
15 | TRBJ1-4 | TRBD1 | many | TRBV7-9 | CASSFDRGNAEKLFF | TGTGCCAGCAGCTTCGACAGGGGTAATGCTGAAAAACTGTTTTTT
18 | TRBJ1-1 | NA | few | TRBV6-1 | CASIRTQPTQGMNTEAFF | TGTGCCAGCATACGGACACAGCCAACACAGGGTATGAACACTGAAGCTTTCTTT
15 | TRBJ2-3 | TRBD2 | many | TRBV5-1 | CASSPGGGVADTQYF | TGCGCCAGCAGCCCCGGCGGGGGGGTGGCCGATACGCAGTATTTT
14 | TRBJ1-5 | NA | many | TRBV6-5 | CASSQGLGNQPQHF | TGTGCCAGCAGCCAGGGGCTAGGCAATCAGCCCCAGCATTTT
13 | TRBJ2-2 | NA | few | TRBV5-5 | CASSPWTSRELFF | TGTGCCAGCAGCCCCTGGACATCACGGGAGCTGTTTTTT
17 | TRBJ2-3 | NA | many | TRBV7-8 | CASSSPRASVGADTQYF | TGTGCCAGCAGCTCCCCCCGGGCTAGCGTAGGGGCAGATACGCAGTATTTT
16 | TRBJ2-1 | TRBD2 | many | TRBV20-1 | CSARATSGGRYNEQFF | TGCAGTGCTAGGGCAACTAGCGGGGGCCGCTACAATGAGCAGTTCTTC
15 | TRBJ1-1 | NA | many | TRBV6-6 | CASSTEPYRDTEAFF | TGTGCCAGCAGTACTGAACCCTACAGGGACACTGAAGCTTTCTTT
15 | TRBJ2-7 | NA | NA | TRBV12-3/TRBV12-4 | CASSFQGTKDYEQYF | TGTGCCAGCAGTTTTCAGGGGACAAAGGACTACGAGCAGTACTTC
14 | TRBJ1-1 | TRBD1 | many | TRBV7-6 | CASSLGGGQGEAFF | TGTGCCAGCAGCCTAGGGGGGGGACAGGGGGAAGCTTTCTTT
14 | TRBJ1-2 | TRBD1 | many | TRBV20-1 | CSARILRGRYGYTF | TGCAGTGCTAGGATTCTCAGGGGGCGTTATGGCTACACCTTC
13 | TRBJ2-5 | NA | many | TRBV7-2 | CASSPDPGEAQYF | TGTGCCAGCAGTCCCGATCCGGGTGAGGCCCAGTACTTC
16 | TRBJ2-1 | NA | NA | TRBV5-1 | CASSLGTFPEFIEQFF | TGCGCCAGCAGCCTAGGGACCTTCCCCGAGTTTATTGAGCAGTTCTTC
12 | TRBJ2-3 | NA | many | TRBV7-9 | CASSTGSDTQYF | TGTGCCAGCAGTACAGGGTCCGATACGCAGTATTTT
14 | TRBJ2-2 | NA | NA | TRBV30 | CAWSVRVVAGELFF | TGTGCCTGGAGTGTACGGGTCGTGGCCGGGGAGCTGTTTTTT
17 | TRBJ2-2 | TRBD2 | NA | TRBV3-1 | CASRRRLTSGRTGELFF | TGTGCCAGCAGACGAAGACTTACTAGCGGGAGAACCGGGGAGCTGTTTTTT
13 | TRBJ2-3 | NA | many | TRBV29-1 | CSVNGPVTDTQYF | TGCAGCGTCAATGGGCCGGTAACAGATACGCAGTATTTT
16 | TRBJ1-2 | NA | NA | TRBV28 | CASSLSAKGRVYGYTF | TGTGCCAGCAGTTTATCTGCTAAGGGCAGGGTCTATGGCTACACCTTC
15 | TRBJ2-7 | TRBD1 | many | TRBV19 | CASSEGQGDRYEQYF | TGTGCCAGTAGTGAGGGACAGGGGGATCGCTACGAGCAGTACTTC
14 | TRBJ2-1 | TRBD2 | many | TRBV12-3/TRBV12-4 | CASSLGLAGNEQFF | TGTGCCAGCAGCCTCGGACTAGCCGGCAATGAGCAGTTCTTC
18 | TRBJ1-6 | TRBD1 | medium-sized | TRBV11-2 | CASSWRQGLFEDNSPLHF | TGTGCCAGCAGCTGGAGACAGGGTCTCTTCGAGGATAATTCACCCCTCCACTTT
18 | TRBJ2-3 | TRBD2 | NA | TRBV12-3/TRBV12-4 | CATGDTHWRGDNGDTQYF | TGTGCCACCGGTGATACTCACTGGCGGGGGGACAACGGAGATACGCAGTATTTT